These 27 T cell receptor beta chains came from one sample sequenced in a study of blood T cell repertoires in COVID-19. Generated by immunoSEQ multiplex PCR, the TCRdb table keeps only in-frame clones and is missing some. The sample shows roughly 250,000 clones, about 82% of them seen only once. Sequenced material: peripheral blood. The receptors originated from a woman aged 60-75 years with active or convalescent COVID-19.

The V gene is TRBV5-6, the J gene TRBJ2-7; D possibly corresponds to TRBD2 (5 bases). The CDR3 sequence is 13 residues long. V was trimmed by 3 bases and J by 3 bases, leaving 10 bases between them. The germline V gene has CDR1 SGHDT and CDR2 YYEEEE. CDR3 DNA sequence: TGTGCCAGCAGCTCCCTAGGGAGCTACGAGCAGTACTTC. Encoded protein: CASSSLGSYEQYF. The variable domain in full, with the rest retrieved from reference TRBV5-6 and TRBJ2-7, is DAGVTQSPTHLIKTRGQQVTLRCSPKSGHDTVSWYQQALGQGPQFIFQYYEEEERQRGNFPDRFSGHQFPNYSSELNVNALLLGDSALYLCASSSLGSYEQYFGPGTRLTVT.

The chain recombines TRBV30 with TRBJ2-7, with D perhaps TRBD2 (6 bases). From germline, CDR1 is GTSNPN and CDR2 SVGIG (reference sequence). Trimming took 7 bases from V and 0 from J, leaving 16 bases between them. This CDR3 has 14 amino acids. The CDR3 sequence: CALGWGVSSYEQYF. The CDR3, as DNA: TGTGCCTTGGGGTGGGGGGTCAGCTCCTACGAGCAGTACTTC.

There are a few counts of this clone. The chain is built from TRBV28 and TRBJ1-1; perhaps TRBD1 as D (5 bases). Germline loops: CDR1 MDHEN, CDR2 SYDVKM. V was pared by 4 bases and J by 4 bases, with 10 bases between. The length of the CDR3 is 13 residues. CDR3 coding DNA: TGTGCCAGCAGTTGGGACTCCGTCACTGAAGCTTTCTTT. Residues: CASSWDSVTEAFF.

The V gene is TRBV7-3, the J gene TRBJ2-7; 9 bases are shared with TRBD2. Germline V gene sequence: CDR1 SGHTA, CDR2 FQGTGA. The ends lost 2 bases at V and 4 bases at J; junction bases unmatched: 6. CDR3 size: 15 residues. The CDR3 sequence is CASSLGAGGPYEQYF. Written as DNA, the CDR3 is TGTGCCAGCAGCTTAGGCGCGGGAGGGCCTTACGAGCAGTACTTC.

This chain connects TRBV3-1 (or the pseudogene TRBV3-2) to TRBJ2-7, with D hard to call. This CDR3 has 13 residues. Germline-derived CDR1 and CDR2 are LGHDT and YNNKEL (reference sequence). Deletions cut 0 bases from V and 4 bases from J, with 7 bases between. CDR3 coding DNA: TGTGCCAGCAGCCAAGAGCTAGTTTACGAGCAGTACTTC. It is translated as CASSQELVYEQYF.

The count of this clone is one. The J gene is TRBJ2-2, the V gene TRBV20-1; weak D call: TRBD2 (5 bases). The CDR3 consists of 17 residues. The germline V and J ends were trimmed by 3 bases and 0 bases, with 17 bases remaining between them. CDR1 DFQATT and CDR2 SNEGSKA come from the germline V gene (reference sequence). The CDR3 sequence: CSASSPWGDANTGELFF. In DNA, the CDR3 is TGCAGTGCTAGTTCCCCGTGGGGAGATGCGAACACCGGGGAGCTGTTTTTT.

The genes are TRBV19 and TRBJ2-1, with 8 bases aligning to TRBD2. The CDR3 totals 16 residues. V lost 2 bases to trimming and J lost 6 bases; unmatched junction nucleotides: 9. CDR1 is LNHDA and CDR2 is SQIVND in the germline V gene (reference sequence). The CDR3 nucleotides read TGTGCCAGTAGTATAAATCGGAGGGCGGGGGGCAATGAGCAGTTCTTC. Translation: CASSINRRAGGNEQFF.

The count of this clone is one. The chain employs TRBV24-1 and TRBJ2-3, with D perhaps matching TRBD2 (5 bases). V lost 2 bases and J 0 bases, leaving 8 bases between the germline ends. The CDR3 runs 15 residues. CDR1 and CDR2 (germline): KGHDR, SFDVKD. CDR3 region: CATSDWESSTDTQYF. DNA for the CDR3: TGTGCCACCAGTGATTGGGAGTCTAGCACAGATACGCAGTATTTT.

The chain carries TRBV19 and TRBJ2-5, with D perhaps matching TRBD1 (6 bases). This CDR3 has 16 residues. Germline V gives CDR1 LNHDA, CDR2 SQIVND (reference sequence). Trimming removed 3 bases from V and 2 bases from J, with 16 bases in between. CDR3 loop: CASSIFSGTTQETQYF. The CDR3 DNA reads TGTGCCAGTAGTATTTTCTCCGGGACAACTCAAGAGACCCAGTACTTC.

This chain uses TRBV7-9 with TRBJ2-2; a weak D match, TRBD1 (6 bases). This CDR3 spans 18 amino acids. Germline assignment: CDR1 SEHNR and CDR2 FQNEAQ (reference sequence). Trimming took off 1 base at V and 1 base at J, with 16 bases between the two ends. For the CDR3, the DNA is TGTGCCAGCAGCTTAGGCCTAAAGGACAGTAAGAACACCGGGGAGCTGTTTTTT. This translates into CASSLGLKDSKNTGELFF. The full variable domain, its missing parts supplied by reference TRBV7-9 and TRBJ2-2, is DTGVSQNPRHKITKRGQNVTFRCDPISEHNRLYWYRQTLGQGPEFLTYFQNEAQLEKSRLLSDRFSAERPKGSFSTLEIQRTEQGDSAMYLCASSLGLKDSKNTGELFFGEGSRLTVL.

The chain is built from TRBV29-1 and TRBJ2-3; tentatively, D is TRBD2 (5 bases). The CDR3 runs to 15 residues. The germline V and J ends were trimmed by 0 bases and 1 base, with 11 bases remaining between them. Germline-derived CDR1 and CDR2 are SQVTM and ANQGSEA. CDR3 nucleotides: TGCAGCGTTGAAGACCACCCGCGGGGCACAGATACGCAGTATTTT. Its protein is CSVEDHPRGTDTQYF.

The chain recombines TRBV7-8 with TRBJ1-3; weak D call: TRBD1 (6 bases). Germline CDR1 reads SGHVS; CDR2 reads FQNEAQ. Trimming stripped 0 bases from V and 1 base from J, with 7 bases between. This CDR3 is 15 amino acids long. In nucleotides, the CDR3 is TGTGCCAGCAGCTTAGCTACAGGGTCTGGAAACACCATATATTTT. This translates into CASSLATGSGNTIYF.

This rearrangement joins TRBV5-5 to TRBJ1-2, with TRBD1 matching 9 bases. Germline loops: CDR1 SGHKS, CDR2 YYEKEE (reference sequence). The CDR3 is 15 residues long. V lost 4 bases, J lost 9 bases, and 13 bases stayed unmatched. The CDR3 is CASSPGAGQGTSYTF. Here the CDR3 DNA reads TGTGCCAGCAGCCCCGGAGCGGGACAGGGTACGAGCTACACCTTC.

The chain combines TRBV11-3 with TRBJ2-5; 14 bases are a match to TRBD2. Germline V gene sequence: CDR1 SGHNT, CDR2 YENEEA. The CDR3 is 16 amino acids. J was trimmed by 5 bases and V by 3 bases; bases with no gene match: 5. The CDR3 DNA follows: TGTGCCAGCAGCTTCGGGACTAGCGGGAGAGGGGAGACCCAGTACTTC. Translating gives CASSFGTSGRGETQYF. Supplemented by reference TRBV11-3 and TRBJ2-5, the full variable domain reads EAGVVQSPRYKIIEKKQPVAFWCNPISGHNTLYWYLQNLGQGPELLIRYENEEAVDDSQLPKDRFSAERLKGVDSTLKIQPAELGDSAVYLCASSFGTSGRGETQYFGPGTRLLVL.

This chain uses TRBV5-6 with TRBJ1-2; no reliable D call. CDR3 length: 15 residues. Germline V gene data show CDR1 as SGHDT and CDR2 as YYEEEE. V was clipped by 5 bases and J by 6 bases, with 20 bases between them. The DNA of the CDR3 is TGTGCCAGCAGTCCTTACTCGGAGGAGGTGAATGGCTACACCTTC. Its protein product is CASSPYSEEVNGYTF.

V is TRBV6-5 and J is TRBJ1-5; 8 nucleotides line up with TRBD1. The CDR3 has 15 amino acids. The ends lost 6 bases at V and 6 bases at J; junction bases unmatched: 10. Germline CDR1 reads MNHEY; CDR2 reads SVGAGI. CDR3 region: CASRTGQGSGQPQHF. As DNA, the CDR3 is TGTGCCAGCAGGACCGGACAGGGTAGCGGTCAGCCCCAGCATTTT.

CDR3: CASSQTQDGFYGYTF. DNA of the CDR3: TGTGCCAGCAGCCAAACGCAGGATGGGTTTTATGGCTACACCTTC. This chain uses TRBV3-1 (or the pseudogene TRBV3-2) with TRBJ1-2; D unresolved. Trimming took 2 bases from V and 5 from J, leaving 15 bases between them. The CDR3 is made up of 15 amino acids. From germline, CDR1 is LGHDT and CDR2 YNNKEL (reference sequence).

In DNA form, the CDR3 reads TGTGCCAGCAGTGAATACCCCCCCTCACACGCCCTCACGGGGACCCAGTACTTC. Its translation: CASSEYPPSHALTGTQYF. The chain uses TRBV6-1 and TRBJ2-5; D call uncertain. Germline V gives CDR1 MNHNS, CDR2 SASEGT. This CDR3 comprises 18 residues. The germline V and J ends were trimmed by 2 bases and 7 bases, with 26 bases remaining between them.

The gene calls are TRBV4-1 and TRBJ2-7, with TRBD2 as a possible D gene (6 bases). Trimming removed 1 base at V and 7 bases at J, with 20 bases between. Germline CDR1 is MGHRA and CDR2 is YSYEKL. The CDR3 spans 16 residues. The CDR3 loop reads CASSQVIGVVGGEQYF. CDR3 in DNA: TGCGCCAGCAGCCAAGTGATCGGTGTCGTAGGAGGGGAGCAGTACTTC.

The chain carries TRBV7-2 and TRBJ1-2; 7 bases are a match to TRBD1. V was clipped by 3 bases and J by 2 bases; unmatched bases: 6. The CDR3 totals 15 residues. In germline, CDR1 is SGHTA, CDR2 FQGNSA. CDR3 sequence: CASSFNRGLNYGYTF. CDR3 DNA sequence: TGTGCCAGCAGCTTTAACAGGGGATTGAACTATGGCTACACCTTC.

This sequence joins TRBV12-2 and TRBJ1-5; TRBD1, the table's D call, lacks a check against the DNA. TRBV12-2 is listed as a pseudogene. The CDR3 is made up of 17 amino acids. The CDR3 coding sequence is TGTGCAAGTCGCTTAACAGAAGACAGGGACCGCAATCAGCCCCAGCATTTT. Amino acids: CASRLTEDRDRNQPQHF.

V and J are TRBV5-6 and TRBJ1-1; D gene ambiguous. CDR3 size: 15 residues. Germline-derived CDR1 and CDR2 are SGHDT and YYEEEE. The V end was cut by 0 bases, the J end by 3 bases, with 12 bases between. Here the CDR3 DNA reads TGTGCCAGCAGCTTGGATTACCGAGGAGACACTGAAGCTTTCTTT. It yields the protein CASSLDYRGDTEAFF.

A few counts support this clone. This chain joins TRBV6-5 and TRBJ2-7; 8 bases are a match to TRBD1. The CDR3 runs to 11 residues. Germline V gene sequence: CDR1 MNHEY, CDR2 SVGAGI. Losses at the gene ends were 6 bases for V and 6 bases for J; bases not matched to a gene: 1. CDR3 loop: CASRQGGEQYV. The DNA of the CDR3 is TGTGCCAGCAGACAGGGGGGCGAGCAGTACGTC.

V and J are TRBV10-2 and TRBJ2-3; TRBD2 is a possible D gene (5 bases). The germline V gene encodes CDR1 WSHSY and CDR2 SAAADI. Trimming took off 2 bases at V and 4 bases at J, with 13 bases between the two ends. The CDR3 sequence is 15 residues long. The CDR3 region has the DNA TGCGCCAGCAGTGAGGTTGGCGGGCTTGCAGATACGCAGTATTTT. Translation gives CASSEVGGLADTQYF.

V gene TRBV9 combines with J gene TRBJ2-3; 8 bases align to TRBD2. The CDR3 has 15 residues. The ends lost 0 bases at V and 7 bases at J; junction bases unmatched: 7. Germline V gene lookup returns CDR1 SGDLS and CDR2 YYNGEE. This CDR3 reads CASSVDGGVSNTQYF. As DNA, the CDR3 is TGTGCCAGCAGCGTAGACGGGGGGGTCTCGAATACGCAGTATTTT.

This rearrangement joins TRBV19 to TRBJ2-5, with D possibly matching TRBD1 (6 bases). The CDR3 runs 17 residues. The V gene lost 5 bases and the J gene lost 4 bases, with 23 bases spanning the gap. Germline values: CDR1 LNHDA, CDR2 SQIVND (reference sequence). CDR3 coding DNA: TGTGCCAGTAGTCTAAGGGAAGAACAGGGCCTGGGAGAGACCCAGTACTTC. This gives the protein CASSLREEQGLGETQYF.

The genes are TRBV5-1 and TRBJ2-1; 8 bases are a match to TRBD2. J was trimmed by 3 bases and V by 2 bases; bases with no gene match: 4. Germline-derived CDR1 and CDR2 are SGHRS and YFSETQ. CDR3 size: 15 residues. The CDR3 nucleotides read TGCGCCAGCAGCTTCGGGACTAGTAACTACAATGAGCAGTTCTTC. It encodes CASSFGTSNYNEQFF.